A selection of T cell receptor beta chains follows, all from one sample in a study of graft-versus-host responses after intestinal transplantation. Method: immunoSEQ multiplex PCR; TCRdb's copy keeps in-frame clones and lacks some. The top ten clones hold less than 0.75% of a sample with about 24,000 clones, almost 40% of them seen once. The source material was alloreactive CD4+ T cells from a mixed lymphocyte reaction culture, sampled before intestinal transplant. The receptor source for this set is a human patient who received an intestinal transplant. The CDR3 runs from the conserved cysteine through the conserved F or W. Each record gives: D gene, V gene, J gene, clone size, CDR3 protein, CDR3 DNA. The D gene is left open where the match is weak. Some rows mark clone size as missing; the rest say once, few, many or name a class of expanded clone.

d_call: .; v_call: TRBV29-1; j_call: TRBJ1-1; clone_size: few; cdr3_aa: CSVGAMNTEAFF; cdr3_nt: TGCAGCGTTGGGGCGATGAACACTGAAGCTTTCTTT
d_call: TRBD2; v_call: TRBV5-4; j_call: TRBJ2-1; clone_size: .; cdr3_aa: CASSLGLAGVNEQFF; cdr3_nt: TGTGCCAGCAGCTTGGGCCTAGCGGGAGTGAATGAGCAGTTCTTC
d_call: .; v_call: TRBV10-2; j_call: TRBJ1-1; clone_size: few; cdr3_aa: CASSQGIWGFTEAFF; cdr3_nt: TGCGCCAGCAGTCAGGGGATATGGGGATTCACTGAAGCTTTCTTT
d_call: .; v_call: TRBV5-4; j_call: TRBJ1-6; clone_size: .; cdr3_aa: CASSLGRGYNSPLHF; cdr3_nt: TGTGCCAGCAGCTTGGGACGGGGTTATAATTCACCCCTCCACTTT
d_call: TRBD2; v_call: TRBV7-8; j_call: TRBJ2-1; clone_size: few; cdr3_aa: CASSLSVLAGVNTQHNEQFF; cdr3_nt: TGTGCCAGCAGCTTGAGTGTATTAGCGGGCGTCAATACTCAACACAATGAGCAGTTCTTC
d_call: .; v_call: TRBV9; j_call: TRBJ1-5; clone_size: .; cdr3_aa: CASSPRPGQPQHF; cdr3_nt: TGTGCCAGCAGCCCTCGGCCGGGGCAGCCCCAGCATTTT
d_call: TRBD2; v_call: TRBV6-1; j_call: TRBJ2-7; clone_size: .; cdr3_aa: CASSPLAGAYEQYF; cdr3_nt: TGTGCCAGCAGTCCACTAGCGGGGGCCTACGAGCAGTACTTC
d_call: .; v_call: TRBV29-1; j_call: TRBJ2-2; clone_size: .; cdr3_aa: CSVAGTSDTGELFF; cdr3_nt: TGCAGCGTAGCCGGGACATCTGACACCGGGGAGCTGTTTTTT
d_call: TRBD2; v_call: TRBV9; j_call: TRBJ2-1; clone_size: once; cdr3_aa: CASSPGLAGGYEQFF; cdr3_nt: TGTGCCAGCAGCCCCGGACTAGCGGGAGGCTATGAGCAGTTCTTC
d_call: TRBD2; v_call: TRBV6-6; j_call: TRBJ2-5; clone_size: few; cdr3_aa: CASSPGLAGAGTQYF; cdr3_nt: TGTGCCAGCAGCCCGGGACTAGCGGGGGCGGGGACCCAGTACTTC
d_call: .; v_call: TRBV11-2; j_call: TRBJ1-2; clone_size: .; cdr3_aa: CASSPVLTPRGYTF; cdr3_nt: TGTGCCAGCAGCCCGGTCCTAACCCCACGTGGCTACACCTTC
d_call: .; v_call: TRBV5-4; j_call: TRBJ2-5; clone_size: few; cdr3_aa: CASSFDQGGLETQYF; cdr3_nt: TGTGCCAGCAGTTTTGATCAGGGCGGATTAGAGACCCAGTACTTC
d_call: .; v_call: TRBV10-3; j_call: TRBJ2-3; clone_size: .; cdr3_aa: CATSSAGATDTQYF; cdr3_nt: TGTGCCACGTCCTCCGCGGGGGCCACAGATACGCAGTATTTT
d_call: TRBD1; v_call: TRBV19; j_call: TRBJ1-1; clone_size: .; cdr3_aa: CASVGDRAHRNTEAFF; cdr3_nt: TGTGCCAGTGTGGGGGACAGGGCCCACCGGAACACTGAAGCTTTCTTT
d_call: .; v_call: TRBV7-9; j_call: TRBJ2-6; clone_size: once; cdr3_aa: CASSQGYSGANVLTF; cdr3_nt: TGTGCCAGCAGTCAGGGGTACTCTGGGGCCAACGTCCTGACTTTC
d_call: TRBD1; v_call: TRBV5-1; j_call: TRBJ1-2; clone_size: .; cdr3_aa: CASSYSYRGYGYTF; cdr3_nt: TGCGCCAGCAGCTACTCCTACAGGGGGTATGGCTACACCTTC
d_call: TRBD1; v_call: TRBV5-6; j_call: TRBJ2-7; clone_size: .; cdr3_aa: CASSLFGTGGSEQYF; cdr3_nt: TGTGCCAGCAGCTTGTTCGGGACAGGGGGCTCCGAGCAGTACTTC
d_call: .; v_call: TRBV29-1; j_call: TRBJ2-3; clone_size: few; cdr3_aa: CSVVRSGRGTDTQYF; cdr3_nt: TGCAGCGTTGTTCGTTCGGGTCGAGGCACAGATACGCAGTATTTT
d_call: .; v_call: TRBV5-4; j_call: TRBJ1-5; clone_size: .; cdr3_aa: CASSFELGIQHF; cdr3_nt: TGTGCCAGCAGCTTTGAGCTCGGGATACAGCATTTT
d_call: TRBD1; v_call: TRBV30; j_call: TRBJ2-2; clone_size: few; cdr3_aa: CAWSKTGTGVTGELFF; cdr3_nt: TGTGCCTGGAGTAAAACCGGGACAGGGGTTACCGGGGAGCTGTTTTTT
d_call: TRBD1; v_call: TRBV29-1; j_call: TRBJ1-2; clone_size: .; cdr3_aa: CSVAGTGNGYTF; cdr3_nt: TGCAGCGTTGCCGGGACAGGGAATGGCTACACCTTC
d_call: TRBD1; v_call: TRBV11-3; j_call: TRBJ1-4; clone_size: few; cdr3_aa: CASSLGQVNEKLFF; cdr3_nt: TGTGCCAGCAGCCTGGGACAGGTTAATGAAAAACTGTTTTTT
d_call: TRBD2; v_call: TRBV6-1; j_call: TRBJ2-3; clone_size: few; cdr3_aa: CASTGTRIDTQYF; cdr3_nt: TGTGCCAGCACCGGGACTAGGATAGATACGCAGTATTTT
d_call: .; v_call: TRBV5-7; j_call: TRBJ1-1; clone_size: .; cdr3_aa: CASSLVGRAEAFF; cdr3_nt: TGTGCCAGCAGCTTGGTAGGGAGGGCTGAAGCTTTCTTT
d_call: TRBD2; v_call: TRBV2; j_call: TRBJ2-5; clone_size: .; cdr3_aa: CASSSTSGRASETQYF; cdr3_nt: TGTGCCAGCAGTTCGACTAGCGGGAGGGCCTCAGAGACCCAGTACTTC
d_call: TRBD2; v_call: TRBV25-1; j_call: TRBJ2-3; clone_size: .; cdr3_aa: CASSECVREGTDTQYF; cdr3_nt: TGTGCCAGCAGTGAATGTGTGCGGGAGGGCACAGATACGCAGTATTTT
d_call: TRBD2; v_call: TRBV5-4; j_call: TRBJ2-7; clone_size: .; cdr3_aa: CASSLGLAGAYEQYF; cdr3_nt: TGTGCCAGCAGCTTGGGACTAGCGGGAGCCTACGAGCAGTACTTC
d_call: TRBD1; v_call: TRBV7-8; j_call: TRBJ2-3; clone_size: few; cdr3_aa: CASRGQGTNTQYF; cdr3_nt: TGTGCCAGCAGGGGACAGGGGACCAATACGCAGTATTTT
d_call: .; v_call: TRBV10-1; j_call: TRBJ2-7; clone_size: .; cdr3_aa: CASVPGTGNYEQYF; cdr3_nt: TGCGCCAGTGTACCCGGGACTGGCAACTACGAGCAGTACTTC
d_call: .; v_call: TRBV21-1; j_call: TRBJ1-2; clone_size: .; cdr3_aa: CASSKAAQRGYTF; cdr3_nt: TGTGCCAGCAGCAAAGCGGCCCAGAGGGGCTACACCTTC
d_call: .; v_call: TRBV6-5; j_call: TRBJ2-3; clone_size: few; cdr3_aa: CASSPLAKQYF; cdr3_nt: TGTGCCAGCAGTCCTCTAGCGAAGCAGTATTTT
d_call: .; v_call: TRBV7-2; j_call: TRBJ1-1; clone_size: .; cdr3_aa: CASSLLRRNTEAFF; cdr3_nt: TGTGCCAGCAGCTTATTGCGGCGGAACACTGAAGCTTTCTTT
d_call: .; v_call: TRBV2; j_call: TRBJ1-1; clone_size: .; cdr3_aa: CASSAETGLTEAFF; cdr3_nt: TGTGCCAGCAGCGCCGAGACAGGTCTCACTGAAGCTTTCTTT
d_call: .; v_call: TRBV30; j_call: TRBJ2-5; clone_size: few; cdr3_aa: CAWSLGQMGRGETQYF; cdr3_nt: TGTGCCTGGAGTCTCGGCCAAATGGGAAGGGGAGAGACCCAGTACTTC
d_call: .; v_call: TRBV30; j_call: TRBJ2-4; clone_size: few; cdr3_aa: CAWKISGFSSLGLAKNIQYF; cdr3_nt: TGTGCCTGGAAAATCTCGGGGTTTTCCTCCCTGGGCTTAGCCAAAAACATTCAGTACTTC
d_call: TRBD2; v_call: TRBV5-6; j_call: TRBJ2-1; clone_size: few; cdr3_aa: CASSLVSGRTNEQFF; cdr3_nt: TGTGCCAGCAGCTTGGTTAGCGGGAGGACGAATGAGCAGTTCTTC
d_call: .; v_call: TRBV28; j_call: TRBJ2-3; clone_size: few; cdr3_aa: CASRVTGRSTDTQYF; cdr3_nt: TGTGCCAGCAGGGTCACTGGGAGGTCCACAGATACGCAGTATTTT
d_call: TRBD1; v_call: TRBV2; j_call: TRBJ1-5; clone_size: .; cdr3_aa: CASCGQGLNQPQHF; cdr3_nt: TGTGCCAGTTGTGGACAGGGATTAAATCAGCCCCAGCATTTT
d_call: TRBD1; v_call: TRBV29-1; j_call: TRBJ2-7; clone_size: .; cdr3_aa: CSVEGQGPYEQYF; cdr3_nt: TGCAGCGTTGAGGGACAGGGTCCCTACGAGCAGTACTTC
d_call: TRBD2; v_call: TRBV9; j_call: TRBJ2-1; clone_size: .; cdr3_aa: CASSVAGGTSGGASRLRLYNEQFF; cdr3_nt: TGTGCCAGCAGCGTAGCAGGTGGGACTAGCGGGGGGGCCAGTAGGCTTCGCTTATACAATGAGCAGTTCTTC
d_call: TRBD1; v_call: TRBV6-1; j_call: TRBJ2-4; clone_size: few; cdr3_aa: CASRALGQGINIQYF; cdr3_nt: TGTGCCAGCAGGGCCTTGGGACAGGGGATAAACATTCAGTACTTC
d_call: TRBD1; v_call: TRBV6-5; j_call: TRBJ2-2; clone_size: once; cdr3_aa: CASSYYRGRAGELFF; cdr3_nt: TGTGCCAGCAGTTACTACAGGGGGCGGGCCGGGGAGCTGTTTTTT
d_call: .; v_call: TRBV5-1; j_call: TRBJ2-2; clone_size: .; cdr3_aa: CASSSQTGTGELFF; cdr3_nt: TGCGCCAGCAGCTCCCAAACAGGAACCGGGGAGCTGTTTTTT
d_call: .; v_call: TRBV5-1; j_call: TRBJ1-2; clone_size: .; cdr3_aa: CASSLGQGYTF; cdr3_nt: TGCGCCAGCAGCTTGGGACAGGGCTACACCTTC
d_call: .; v_call: TRBV2; j_call: TRBJ1-3; clone_size: medium-sized; cdr3_aa: CASSSDGSGNTIYF; cdr3_nt: TGTGCCAGCAGTTCCGACGGGTCTGGAAACACCATATATTTT
d_call: .; v_call: TRBV7-7; j_call: TRBJ2-2; clone_size: .; cdr3_aa: CASSPAGTVGELFF; cdr3_nt: TGTGCCAGCAGCCCCGCGGGCACCGTCGGGGAGCTGTTTTTT
d_call: .; v_call: TRBV10-1; j_call: TRBJ1-5; clone_size: .; cdr3_aa: CASSEMTESNQPQHF; cdr3_nt: TGCGCCAGCAGTGAGATGACAGAGAGCAATCAGCCCCAGCATTTT
d_call: .; v_call: TRBV4-3; j_call: TRBJ1-4; clone_size: medium-sized; cdr3_aa: CASSTLAGLGEKLFF; cdr3_nt: TGCGCCAGCAGCACCCTGGCGGGATTGGGGGAAAAACTGTTTTTT
d_call: .; v_call: TRBV7-3; j_call: TRBJ1-2; clone_size: .; cdr3_aa: CASSLTGSDGYTF; cdr3_nt: TGTGCCAGCAGCTTAACAGGGAGCGATGGCTACACCTTC
d_call: TRBD1; v_call: TRBV19; j_call: TRBJ1-1; clone_size: .; cdr3_aa: CATRGQGGGEAFF; cdr3_nt: TGTGCCACTAGGGGACAGGGAGGAGGTGAAGCTTTCTTT
d_call: TRBD1; v_call: TRBV7-2; j_call: TRBJ2-1; clone_size: .; cdr3_aa: CASSYNSGQVNEQFF; cdr3_nt: TGTGCCAGCAGCTACAACTCCGGACAGGTCAATGAGCAGTTCTTC